One TCR beta chain is described in this entry. Its antigen is undetermined. TCRdb re-called the 5' RACE reads and shows each CDR3 protein once, DNA omitted. The listing records 350,000 to 500,000 distinct CDR3 sequences. CDR3 length: 16 residues. The V gene's germline CDR1 is MGHRA and CDR2 YSYEKL. The data originate from a study of monozygotic twins with inflammatory bowel disease. Regarding the study as a whole: Those with IBD had lower TCRbeta diversity (inverse Simpson) than their healthy co-twins did.

The sequenced sample consisted of blood. The clonotype comes from a human donor with ulcerative colitis or Crohn's disease, or a healthy co-twin of an affected twin (not recorded which). The rearrangement uses TRBV4-1 and TRBJ1-2. The CDR3 spells CASSRLRAESNYGYTF.